These T cell receptor beta chains were read from a single sample in a study of shared clonotypes between healthy human individuals. Method: immunoSEQ multiplex PCR; TCRdb's copy keeps in-frame clones and lacks some. The data hold roughly 1,000,000 clones, with 75% to 85% observed a single time. The sequencing sample was made of memory CD4+ T cells from PBMCs. The receptors shown here come from a man aged 18 to 30 in good health. Some clones in this sample may be carry-over from other donors' samples. The CDR3 runs from the conserved cysteine through the conserved F or W. The D gene is left open where the match is weak. Not all rows give a size; the values are once, few, many and, for expanded clones, a class.

14	TRBJ1-4	TRBV7-4	NA	NA	CARVLRRYNEKLFF	TGTGCCAGGGTCTTGAGGCGGTATAATGAAAAACTGTTTTTT
12	TRBJ1-2	TRBV28	NA	once	CASSLNRDGYTF	TGTGCCAGCAGTTTAAATCGGGATGGCTACACCTTC
17	TRBJ2-1	TRBV4-1	NA	once	CASSQDLVQNHYNEQFF	TGCGCCAGCAGCCAAGATTTAGTACAAAATCACTACAATGAGCAGTTCTTC
15	TRBJ2-5	TRBV15	NA	NA	CATSRDPVTGETQYF	TGTGCCACCAGCAGAGATCCCGTGACAGGAGAGACCCAGTACTTC
14	TRBJ1-3	TRBV11-2	NA	NA	CASSPGGNRNTIYF	TGTGCCAGCAGCCCGGGAGGTAACAGAAACACCATATATTTT
13	TRBJ2-5	TRBV29-1	NA	NA	CSVEGTYQETQYF	TGCAGCGTTGAAGGAACTTATCAAGAGACCCAGTACTTC
16	TRBJ2-2	TRBV18	TRBD2	NA	CASSPRETSVTGELFF	TGTGCCAGCTCACCGAGAGAGACTAGCGTTACCGGGGAGCTGTTTTTT
15	TRBJ2-7	TRBV6-1	TRBD1	NA	CASREPGQGSYEQYF	TGTGCCAGCAGAGAGCCGGGACAGGGGTCCTACGAGCAGTACTTC
17	TRBJ2-7	TRBV5-5	TRBD2	NA	CASSLGTSGKGAYEQYF	TGTGCCAGCAGCTTAGGGACTAGCGGGAAGGGGGCATACGAGCAGTACTTC
15	TRBJ1-1	TRBV5-4	TRBD1	NA	CASSLPGTGVTEAFF	TGTGCCAGCAGCTTGCCCGGGACAGGGGTCACTGAAGCTTTCTTT
13	TRBJ2-7	TRBV9	NA	NA	CASSVRPSNEQYF	TGTGCCAGCAGCGTGAGACCTAGCAACGAGCAGTACTTC
16	TRBJ1-3	TRBV18	NA	NA	CASSQSGILSGNTIYF	TGTGCCAGCTCACAGTCCGGGATTCTCTCTGGAAACACCATATATTTT
11	TRBJ2-4	TRBV20-1	NA	few	CSGGGKNIQYF	TGCAGTGGAGGGGGAAAAAACATTCAGTACTTC
13	TRBJ1-1	TRBV12-5	NA	once	CASGSDRLTEAFF	TGTGCTAGTGGTTCCGACAGGTTGACTGAAGCTTTCTTT